This TCR beta chain was captured by sequencing in a study of Graves' ophthalmopathy and Graves' hyperthyroidism. RNA transcripts yielded amplified TCR beta CDR3 regions. HTBI-primed first-round RT-PCR preceded second-round multiplex PCR. Using its own MiXCR run on the multiplex PCR reads, TCRdb lists one record per CDR3 protein. Of about 620,000 distinct CDR3 sequences in the sample, 20% to 25% are singletons; the top ten hold roughly 7.4%. The table lists this clonotype with many counts. The CDR3 loop spans 16 amino acids. CDR1 and CDR2 from the germline V gene are SGHAT and FQNNGV. Trimming at V came to 3 bases and at J to 3 bases, leaving 3 bases not matched to a gene.

The chain links TRBV11-2 to TRBJ2-2, with 11 positions matching TRBD2. The receptor was isolated from a woman younger than 35 with stable Graves' hyperthyroidism. Some clones in this sample may be carry-over from other donors' samples. Sequenced input: peripheral blood. CDR3 protein: CASSFELAGDTGELFF. For the CDR3, the DNA is TGTGCCAGCAGCTTCGAACTAGCGGGAGACACCGGGGAGCTGTTTTTT.